Listed here are 30 T cell receptor beta chains from one sample, sequenced in a study of blood T cell repertoires in COVID-19. Measured with immunoSEQ multiplex PCR; TCRdb has only the in-frame clones, and not every one. The sample consists of about 130,000 clones, 86% of them appearing once. Sequencing input: PBMCs or T cells enriched from blood (not recorded which). The receptors here all came from a man aged 50-59 years who had recovered from COVID-19.

The chain combines TRBV2 with TRBJ1-2, with no clear D. With 7 bases removed from V and 2 bases from J, the gap between germline ends came to 8 bases. Germline V gene lookup returns CDR1 SNHLY and CDR2 FYNNEI. This CDR3 spans 12 amino acids. CDR3 region: CASTRENYGYTF. As DNA, the CDR3 is TGTGCCAGCACAAGAGAGAACTATGGCTACACCTTC.

Concerning this clone: It is unclear where the CDR3 begins or ends on the DNA, so no DNA is shown, and the CDR3 is as TCRdb lists it. This sequence joins TRBV5-1 and TRBJ2-7; the DNA was not used to check the table's D call, TRBD1. The CDR3 is 13 amino acids in total, end residues counted. The germline V gene encodes CDR1 SGHRS and CDR2 YFSETQ. This chain's CDR3 is CASSLGFGPGKYF.

The chain employs TRBV5-1 and TRBJ2-5; 9 nucleotides agree with TRBD2. The germline CDR1 and CDR2 sequences are SGHRS and YFSETQ. This CDR3 has 13 amino acids. J lost 2 bases, V lost 7 bases, and 3 bases had no gene match. In nucleotides, the CDR3 is TGCGCCAGCCGACTAGCGGCTCAAGAGACCCAGTACTTC. It encodes CASRLAAQETQYF. Looking up the rest from reference TRBV5-1 and TRBJ2-5 gives the full variable domain: KAGVTQTPRYLIKTRGQQVTLSCSPISGHRSVSWYQQTPGQGLQFLFEYFSETQRNKGNFPGRFSGRQFSNSRSEMNVSTLELGDSALYLCASRLAAQETQYFGPGTRLLVL.

V is TRBV6-2 or TRBV6-3 and J is TRBJ1-1, with a possible D match to TRBD1 (5 bases). V shed 0 bases and J shed 6 bases, with 11 bases lying between them. Per germline, CDR1 MNHEY and CDR2 SVGEGT. CDR3 size: 14 residues. The CDR3 nucleotides read TGTGCCAGCAGTTACTCGGTACAGGCCCCTGAAGCTTTCTTT. Amino acids: CASSYSVQAPEAFF.

The J gene is TRBJ2-1, the V gene TRBV18, with D perhaps TRBD2 (5 bases). The germline CDR1 and CDR2 sequences are KGHSH and LQKENI. This CDR3 comprises 17 residues. Trimming took off 5 bases at V and 0 bases at J, with 17 bases between the two ends. CDR3 in DNA: TGTGCCAGCTCATCTCTCCGGACTGAAAGCTCCTACAATGAGCAGTTCTTC. It is translated as CASSSLRTESSYNEQFF.

This chain connects TRBV28 to TRBJ2-1, with D possibly being TRBD1 (6 bases). CDR3 size: 13 residues. Trimming took 6 bases from V and 3 from J, leaving 9 bases between them. Germline V gene data show CDR1 as MDHEN and CDR2 as SYDVKM. CDR3 DNA sequence: TGTGCCAGCAGCCCGACAGGCTACAATGAGCAGTTCTTC. Residues: CASSPTGYNEQFF.

V and J are TRBV15 and TRBJ1-4, with D perhaps TRBD1 (5 bases). With 1 base removed from V and 8 bases from J, the gap between germline ends came to 11 bases. CDR1 is LNHNV, CDR2 YYDKDF, per germline (reference sequence). The CDR3 is made up of 14 amino acids. This CDR3 is CATSRARRTEKLFF. DNA of the CDR3: TGTGCCACCAGCAGAGCGCGTAGGACAGAAAAACTGTTTTTT.

This rearrangement joins TRBV11-2 to TRBJ2-5, with D possibly being TRBD2 (7 bases). CDR1 is SGHAT and CDR2 is FQNNGV in the germline V gene. V lost 3 bases and J 4 bases, leaving 18 bases between the germline ends. The CDR3 has 16 residues. DNA for the CDR3: TGTGCCAGCAGCTTCGTGGGGGGGGGCTGGGTAGAGACCCAGTACTTC. Its protein is CASSFVGGGWVETQYF.

The chain is built from TRBV27 and TRBJ1-4; D is undetermined. The CDR3 extends over 17 amino acids. Trimming left V 0 bases short and J 8 bases short, with 19 bases between. Germline CDR1 reads MNHEY; CDR2 reads SMNVEV (reference sequence). CDR3 bases: TGTGCCAGCAGTTTATCCCCTTCAGCGGCTGATGAAGAAAAACTGTTTTTT. It yields the protein CASSLSPSAADEEKLFF.

The chain recombines TRBV7-2 with TRBJ2-5; weak D call: TRBD2 (7 bases). V was clipped by 1 base and J by 6 bases, with 12 bases between them. CDR3 size: 14 residues. Germline lookup yields CDR1 SGHTA and CDR2 FQGNSA. The CDR3 DNA follows: TGTGCCAGCAGCTTAGTACAGGGAGGGAAGACCCAGTACTTC. It specifies CASSLVQGGKTQYF.

This clone turned up a few times. J is TRBJ2-1 and V is TRBV9; the D gene is possibly TRBD1 (6 bases). V lost 3 bases, J lost 10 bases, and 14 bases lay in between. The CDR3 has 13 residues. Germline-derived CDR1 and CDR2 are SGDLS and YYNGEE. As DNA, the CDR3 is TGTGCCAGCAGCGCATACTTGGGACAAGAGCAGTTCTTC. It yields the protein CASSAYLGQEQFF. The full variable domain, its missing parts supplied by reference TRBV9 and TRBJ2-1, is DSGVTQTPKHLITATGQRVTLRCSPRSGDLSVYWYQQSLDQGLQFLIQYYNGEERAKGNILERFSAQQFPDLHSELNLSSLELGDSALYFCASSAYLGQEQFFGPGTRLTVL.

The chain is built from TRBV5-4 and TRBJ1-5; 7 nucleotides agree with TRBD1. Germline V gene lookup returns CDR1 SGHNT and CDR2 YYREEE (reference sequence). The CDR3 contains 13 residues. With V trimmed by 0 bases and J by 6 bases, 0 bases remained unmatched. The CDR3 DNA reads TGTGCCAGCAGCTTGGCAGGGGGTCAGCCCCAGCATTTT. This codes for CASSLAGGQPQHF.

J is TRBJ2-1 and V is TRBV19; perhaps TRBD2 as D (5 bases). Germline lookup yields CDR1 LNHDA and CDR2 SQIVND (reference sequence). Trimming shortened V by 6 bases and J by 8 bases, and 20 bases separated the two germline ends. The CDR3 length is 15 residues. The DNA of the CDR3 is TGTGCCAGTAGGCCCATAGCGCCCGGAGGTTATGAGCAGTTCTTC. Residues: CASRPIAPGGYEQFF.

This chain uses TRBV9 with TRBJ1-2; possible D gene TRBD1, 5 bases. Germline V gene data show CDR1 as SGDLS and CDR2 as YYNGEE. This CDR3 region has 15 residues. The V and J ends lost 4 bases and 0 bases respectively, with 13 bases between them. CDR3 loop: CASSRGKGPNYGYTF. The CDR3 region has the DNA TGTGCCAGCAGCCGGGGGAAGGGGCCTAACTATGGCTACACCTTC.

The genes are TRBV6-4 and TRBJ1-6; D possibly corresponds to TRBD1 (6 bases). The CDR3 sequence is 14 residues long. CDR1 and CDR2 (germline): MRHNA, SNTAGT. V was cut by 6 bases and J by 9 bases, with 15 bases left in between. This chain's CDR3 is CASRNREMISPLHF. CDR3 bases: TGTGCCAGCAGGAACAGGGAGATGATTTCACCCCTCCACTTT.

The chain is built from TRBV6-5 and TRBJ1-5, with D possibly being TRBD1 (5 bases). The CDR3 covers 14 residues. Per germline, CDR1 MNHEY and CDR2 SVGAGI. Deletions cut 6 bases from V and 1 base from J, with 10 bases between. The CDR3 is CASSQRQSNQPQHF. For the CDR3, the DNA is TGTGCCAGCAGCCAGAGACAGAGCAATCAGCCCCAGCATTTT.

V gene TRBV7-2 combines with J gene TRBJ1-4; tentative D call: TRBD1 (6 bases). CDR3 length: 14 residues. The V end lost 2 bases, the J end lost 8 bases, and 12 bases lay between the germline ends. Germline values: CDR1 SGHTA, CDR2 FQGNSA. The CDR3 sequence is CASSLNREKEKLFF. In nucleotides, the CDR3 is TGTGCCAGCAGCTTAAACAGGGAAAAGGAAAAACTGTTTTTT.

This clone rates as medium-sized. The gene calls are TRBV27 and TRBJ1-5; 7 bases are a match to TRBD1. The junction had 5 bases not matched to a gene; V was cut back by 6 bases and J by 3 bases. Germline lookup yields CDR1 MNHEY and CDR2 SMNVEV (reference sequence). CDR3 length: 14 residues. This chain's CDR3 is CASSEGQLNQPQHF. The CDR3 nucleotides read TGTGCCAGCAGCGAGGGACAGCTCAATCAGCCCCAGCATTTT.

The chain has TRBV3-1 (or the pseudogene TRBV3-2) and TRBJ2-1; maybe TRBD2 (6 bases). Trimming took 4 bases from V and 9 from J, leaving 22 bases between them. Germline V gives CDR1 LGHDT, CDR2 YNNKEL (reference sequence). There are 16 residues in the CDR3. Here the CDR3 reads CASSLPYDSGRSEQFF. In DNA, the CDR3 is TGTGCCAGCAGCCTCCCATATGATTCAGGGAGGAGTGAGCAGTTCTTC.

This chain links TRBV24-1 with TRBJ2-5; 9 bases fit TRBD1. CDR3 length equals 16 residues. The ends lost 4 bases at V and 5 bases at J; junction bases unmatched: 10. Germline lookup yields CDR1 KGHDR and CDR2 SFDVKD. The CDR3 coding sequence is TGTGCCACCAGTGACCCTGGGACAGGGACCGGGGAGACCCAGTACTTC. Translation: CATSDPGTGTGETQYF.

The J gene is TRBJ2-3, the V gene TRBV19; D remains ambiguous. V was clipped by 3 bases and J by 0 bases, with 13 bases between them. The CDR3 totals 16 residues. Germline-derived CDR1 and CDR2 are LNHDA and SQIVND (reference sequence). The CDR3, as DNA: TGTGCCAGTAGTATCTTCAGTGCGACTAGCACAGATACGCAGTATTTT. It codes for CASSIFSATSTDTQYF.

V and J are TRBV7-6 and TRBJ2-7; 9 bases match TRBD2. Unmatched junction bases numbered 5, after V lost 1 base and J lost 4 bases. The CDR3 has 15 amino acids. Germline CDR1 SGHVS, CDR2 FNYEAQ. The CDR3, as DNA: TGTGCCAGCAGCTTAGATTTGGGACTAGCTTACGAGCAGTACTTC. Translated, it gives CASSLDLGLAYEQYF. Together with reference TRBV7-6 and TRBJ2-7, the CDR3 gives the full variable domain: GAGVSQSPRYKVTKRGQDVALRCDPISGHVSLYWYRQALGQGPEFLTYFNYEAQQDKSGLPNDRFSAERPEGSISTLTIQRTEQRDSAMYRCASSLDLGLAYEQYFGPGTRLTVT.

The chain links TRBV6-4 to TRBJ2-5; 7 bases map to TRBD2. The germline CDR1 and CDR2 sequences are MRHNA and SNTAGT. The CDR3 extends over 13 amino acids. Trimming removed 5 bases from V and 0 bases from J; junction bases left unmatched: 0. CDR3 loop: CASSLADQETQYF. In nucleotides, the CDR3 is TGTGCCAGCAGTCTAGCGGACCAAGAGACCCAGTACTTC.

The rearrangement uses TRBV27 and TRBJ1-1; weak D call: TRBD1 (5 bases). There are 14 residues in the CDR3. V was clipped by 3 bases and J by 0 bases, with 8 bases between them. Germline V gene sequence: CDR1 MNHEY, CDR2 SMNVEV (reference sequence). The CDR3 loop is CASSLTDLNTEAFF. The CDR3 coding sequence is TGTGCCAGCAGTTTGACAGACTTGAACACTGAAGCTTTCTTT.

The genes are TRBV24-1 and TRBJ1-3; D unresolved. V was pared by 7 bases and J by 0 bases, with 12 bases between. The CDR3 extends over 15 amino acids. Germline CDR1 is KGHDR and CDR2 is SFDVKD. DNA of the CDR3: TGTGCCACCAGGCCAAACGTGAGCTCTGGAAACACCATATATTTT. The encoded protein is CATRPNVSSGNTIYF.

The chain has TRBV4-2 and TRBJ1-2; possible D gene TRBD1, 6 bases. Deletions cut 0 bases from V and 7 bases from J, with 18 bases between. This CDR3 spans 16 amino acids. Germline loops: CDR1 LGHNA, CDR2 YNFKEQ. This CDR3 is CASSQDPPGARGGYTF. The CDR3 DNA is TGTGCCAGCAGCCAAGACCCGCCAGGGGCAAGAGGTGGCTACACCTTC.

This clone occurred once. The genes are TRBV5-6 and TRBJ1-5, with a possible D match to TRBD1 (6 bases). Per germline, CDR1 SGHDT and CDR2 YYEEEE. CDR3 length equals 16 residues. Trimming shortened V by 3 bases and J by 5 bases, and 18 bases separated the two germline ends. The CDR3 here is CASSSWPGHGYQPQHF. CDR3 nucleotides: TGTGCCAGCAGCTCGTGGCCGGGACACGGATATCAGCCCCAGCATTTT.

V is TRBV19 and J is TRBJ2-5; 8 nucleotides line up with TRBD2. The CDR3 is 14 amino acids. The germline gives CDR1 LNHDA, CDR2 SQIVND (reference sequence). The trim removed 9 bases at V and 5 bases at J, leaving 11 bases unmatched. CDR3 amino acids: CASRSGRAGETQYF. Here the CDR3 DNA reads TGTGCCAGCCGATCCGGGAGGGCCGGGGAGACCCAGTACTTC.

The gene calls are TRBV24-1 and TRBJ1-2; no clear D gene. Germline V CDR1 and CDR2: KGHDR, SFDVKD. Trimming took off 2 bases at V and 5 bases at J, with 5 bases between the two ends. The CDR3 covers 12 residues. The CDR3: CATSDSRYGYTF. The CDR3 nucleotides read TGTGCCACCAGTGATTCTCGTTATGGCTACACCTTC.

This chain links TRBV7-3 with TRBJ2-3; 9 bases are shared with TRBD2. Germline lookup yields CDR1 SGHTA and CDR2 FQGTGA. The CDR3 length is 19 residues. The junction had 20 bases not matched to a gene; V was cut back by 4 bases and J by 6 bases. The DNA of the CDR3 is TGTGCCAGCAGCTCAGGCCAGGAAGGTCGGCGGGGGGGCCGGGATACGCAGTATTTT. Translating gives CASSSGQEGRRGGRDTQYF.